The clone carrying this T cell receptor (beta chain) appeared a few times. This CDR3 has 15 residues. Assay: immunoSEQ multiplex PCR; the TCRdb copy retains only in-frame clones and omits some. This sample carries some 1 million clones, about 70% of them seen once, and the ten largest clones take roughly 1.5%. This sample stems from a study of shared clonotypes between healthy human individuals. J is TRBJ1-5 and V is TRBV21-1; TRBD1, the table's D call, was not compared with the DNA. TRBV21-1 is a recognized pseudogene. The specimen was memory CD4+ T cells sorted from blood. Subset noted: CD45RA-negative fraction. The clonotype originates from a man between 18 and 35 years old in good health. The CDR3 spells CASSKTDRMDQPQHF. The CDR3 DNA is TGTGCCAGCAGCAAGACAGACCGAATGGATCAGCCCCAGCATTTT.